The clone carrying this TCR beta chain appeared a single time. Antigen unknown. Germline values: CDR1 SNHLY, CDR2 FYNNEI. There are 15 residues in the CDR3. V lost 3 bases and J lost 4; bases outside the gene matches: 7. The record originates from a study of T cell responses to AZD1222 COVID-19 vaccine. General study findings and limits: Repertoires were obtained only post-peak T cell response. Clonal diversity may have been underestimated, and the donors were mostly white British, with more females than males.

TCRdb's copy holds only in-frame clones and misses some; the assay was immunoSEQ multiplex PCR. Of approximately 210,000 clones in the sample, approximately 93% were seen once. Analyses pooled second doses at about 4 or about 12 weeks. The sequence was obtained from an adult who received the AZD1222 COVID-19 vaccine. The sample consisted of peripheral blood, taken 28 days after the second AZD1222 dose. This chain connects TRBV2 to TRBJ1-1; 8 nucleotides align to TRBD1. CDR3 sequence reads: CASSDDRGHRTEAFF. CDR3 coding DNA: TGTGCCAGCAGTGACGACAGGGGTCATCGCACTGAAGCTTTCTTT.